The 26 T cell receptor beta chains below were found in one sample sequenced in a study of neurological immune-mediated disorders (dated by TCRdb to about 2019). Receptors were amplified or captured by 5' RACE. Sequencing was carried out with an Illumina HiSeq 2500. TCRdb reprocessed the public reads (quality trimming at Q25 with fastp, clone calling with MiXCR) and kept in-frame beta chains. Rows are combined by CDR3 protein, so each entry shows the most common genes and DNA. The sample contains 40,000 to 50,000 distinct CDR3 sequences, 2% to 3% of them found a single time. Less than 15% of the sample belongs to the ten largest clones. The specimen sequenced was PBMCs. Every receptor here comes from a man aged 25-45 years with multiple sclerosis.

There are many counts of this clonotype. The rearrangement uses TRBV7-6 and TRBJ2-3, with 14 bases that match TRBD2. J gave up 2 bases and V 4 bases, and 5 bases lay outside the gene matches. The CDR3 length is 17 residues. In germline, CDR1 is SGHVS, CDR2 FNYEAQ. The CDR3 region is CASSSRTSGGITDTQYF. As DNA, the CDR3 is TGTGCCAGCAGCTCCCGGACTAGCGGGGGGATCACAGATACGCAGTATTTT. Supplemented by reference TRBV7-6 and TRBJ2-3, the full variable domain reads GAGVSQSPRYKVTKRGQDVALRCDPISGHVSLYWYRQALGQGPEFLTYFNYEAQQDKSGLPNDRFSAERPEGSISTLTIQRTEQRDSAMYRCASSSRTSGGITDTQYFGPGTRLTVL.

This clonotype was found many times. The chain uses TRBV6-6 and TRBJ1-5; no clear D gene. The CDR3 totals 14 residues. Trimming pared 10 bases from V and 7 bases from J, leaving 20 bases between. Looked up from germline, CDR1 is MNHNY and CDR2 is SVGAGI (reference sequence). CDR3 region: CATTLGGFGQPQHF. The CDR3 coding sequence is TGTGCCACCACCCTGGGAGGGTTCGGGCAGCCCCAGCATTTT.

This clonotype was detected ten times or more. In DNA, the CDR3 is TGCAGTGCCATTCGTGAGACCCAGTACTTC. Its translation: CSAIRETQYF. The chain recombines TRBV20-1 with TRBJ2-5; D is ambiguous. The CDR3 consists of 10 residues. The germline CDR1 and CDR2 sequences are DFQATT and SNEGSKA (reference sequence). Trimming left V 6 bases short and J 5 bases short, with 7 bases between.

Many counts were recorded for this clonotype. The rearrangement uses TRBV5-8 and TRBJ2-3; the D gene is possibly TRBD1 (6 bases). The CDR3 length is 15 residues. Germline V lookup: CDR1 SGHTS, CDR2 YDEGEE. The ends were cut back, 0 bases at V and 4 bases at J, with 12 bases in the middle. This CDR3 reads CASSLDRVGADTQYF. In nucleotides, the CDR3 is TGTGCCAGCAGCTTGGACAGGGTTGGGGCAGATACGCAGTATTTT.

In its sample, this clonotype was seen many times. The chain is built from TRBV12-3 or TRBV12-4 and TRBJ2-7; perhaps TRBD2 as D (6 bases). V dropped 3 bases and J dropped 3 bases, with 9 bases sitting between them. The CDR3 runs to 13 residues. CDR3 in DNA: TGTGCCAGCAGTTTGACTAGAGTCTACGAGCAGTACTTC. It is translated as CASSLTRVYEQYF.

The table lists this clonotype with many counts. V is TRBV6-5 and J is TRBJ2-2, with D perhaps TRBD2 (6 bases). V lost 2 bases and J 1 base, leaving 11 bases between the germline ends. Looked up from germline, CDR1 is MNHEY and CDR2 is SVGAGI. The CDR3 totals 16 residues. CDR3 residues: CASSYGVAVNTGELFF. In DNA form, the CDR3 reads TGTGCCAGCAGTTACGGGGTAGCGGTGAACACCGGGGAGCTGTTTTTT.

This clonotype has at least ten counts. The chain links TRBV20-1 to TRBJ1-6, with D perhaps TRBD1 (5 bases). This CDR3 is 14 amino acids long. V was shortened by 2 bases and J by 7 bases, with 12 bases between the two germline ends. Germline CDR1 reads DFQATT; CDR2 reads SNEGSKA (reference sequence). Here the CDR3 reads CSARSGQENSPLHF. The CDR3 DNA reads TGCAGTGCTAGAAGTGGACAAGAAAATTCACCCCTCCACTTT.

This clonotype came up many times. The chain joins TRBV25-1 to TRBJ1-1, with D perhaps TRBD1 (5 bases). CDR3 length: 13 residues. Trimming stripped 4 bases from V and 6 bases from J, with 12 bases between. Germline assignment: CDR1 MGHDK and CDR2 SYGVNS. CDR3: CASSGIGASEAFF. The CDR3, as DNA: TGTGCCAGCAGTGGAATTGGGGCCTCTGAAGCTTTCTTT.

This clonotype has ten or more counts. The rearrangement links TRBV20-1 to TRBJ1-1, with 7 bases lining up with TRBD1. Germline CDR1 reads DFQATT; CDR2 reads SNEGSKA (reference sequence). This CDR3 region has 14 residues. The ends lost 3 bases at V and 0 bases at J; junction bases unmatched: 4. CDR3 in DNA: TGCAGTGCTAGGGAGACAGGGATGAACACTGAAGCTTTCTTT. Translation gives CSARETGMNTEAFF.

This clonotype occurred many times. V and J are TRBV7-9 and TRBJ2-1; 10 bases fit TRBD2. The junction had 10 bases not matched to a gene; V was cut back by 7 bases and J by 7 bases. The CDR3 covers 15 residues. Germline lookup yields CDR1 SEHNR and CDR2 FQNEAQ (reference sequence). In DNA, the CDR3 is TGTGCCAGCACCCCCCTAGCGGGAGTCTTAAATGAGCAGTTCTTC. As protein: CASTPLAGVLNEQFF.

Ten or more counts support this clonotype. The chain employs TRBV20-1 and TRBJ2-7; D not resolved. Germline CDR1 reads DFQATT; CDR2 reads SNEGSKA (reference sequence). V lost 3 bases and J 6 bases, leaving 15 bases between the germline ends. The CDR3 loop spans 13 amino acids. The CDR3 coding sequence is TGCAGTGCTAGTCGTAGGGCACCGGGCGAGCAGTACTTC. This gives the protein CSASRRAPGEQYF.

This clonotype was seen more than once but under ten times. This sequence joins TRBV5-1 and TRBJ2-2, with TRBD2 matching over 11 bases. This CDR3 contains 16 residues. J gave up 1 base and V 2 bases, and 1 base lay outside the gene matches. Per the germline V gene, CDR1 is SGHRS and CDR2 is YFSETQ. This CDR3 reads CASSLGLAGNTGELFF. The CDR3 coding sequence is TGCGCCAGCAGCTTAGGACTAGCGGGGAACACCGGGGAGCTGTTTTTT.

This clonotype was recorded at least ten times. The rearrangement links TRBV20-1 to TRBJ1-1; D call uncertain. Trimming cost V 3 bases and J 0 bases, with 5 bases left between them. Germline V gene data show CDR1 as DFQATT and CDR2 as SNEGSKA (reference sequence). The CDR3 runs 12 residues. The chain's CDR3 is CSASTVNTEAFF. CDR3 DNA: TGCAGTGCTAGCACGGTGAACACTGAAGCTTTCTTT.

This clonotype appeared many times. The CDR3 coding sequence is TGCGCCAGCAGCTGGACAGGGGGGGGCACAGATACGCAGTATTTT. It encodes CASSWTGGGTDTQYF. This sequence joins TRBV5-1 and TRBJ2-3; 10 positions agree with TRBD1. V lost 3 bases, J lost 1 base, and 2 bases stayed unmatched. The germline V gene has CDR1 SGHRS and CDR2 YFSETQ. The CDR3 spans 15 residues. The entire variable domain, with the rest obtained from reference TRBV5-1 and TRBJ2-3, is as follows: KAGVTQTPRYLIKTRGQQVTLSCSPISGHRSVSWYQQTPGQGLQFLFEYFSETQRNKGNFPGRFSGRQFSNSRSEMNVSTLELGDSALYLCASSWTGGGTDTQYFGPGTRLTVL.

This clonotype came up many times. This rearrangement joins TRBV12-3 or TRBV12-4 to TRBJ2-7; 11 bases fit TRBD1. The CDR3 has 14 amino acids. Trimming cost V 6 bases and J 1 base; bases outside gene matches: 2. CDR3 DNA sequence: TGTGCCAGCAGCCGGGACAGGGGGTCCTACGAGCAGTACTTC. Translating gives CASSRDRGSYEQYF.

This clonotype showed up many times. J is TRBJ2-7 and V is TRBV15; 9 bases match TRBD1. V shed 6 bases, J shed 5 bases, and the junction held 8 bases outside the gene matches. CDR3 size: 14 residues. Per germline, CDR1 LNHNV and CDR2 YYDKDF (reference sequence). The CDR3 coding sequence is TGTGCCACCAGTACAGGGGGCGAGGTCCACGAGCAGTACTTC. The encoded protein is CATSTGGEVHEQYF.

This clonotype was counted ten times or more. This rearrangement joins TRBV7-2 to TRBJ2-5; D perhaps matches TRBD1 (7 bases). The germline CDR1 and CDR2 sequences are SGHTA and FQGNSA. The CDR3 is made up of 14 amino acids. V shed 6 bases and J shed 4 bases, with 15 bases lying between them. CDR3 in amino acids: CASSRPGGGETQYF. The CDR3 DNA sequence: TGTGCCAGCAGTAGACCAGGGGGAGGAGAGACCCAGTACTTC.

This clonotype occurred many times. V is TRBV5-1 and J is TRBJ2-7; no reliable D call. CDR3 length equals 16 residues. V lost 3 bases and J lost 11, with 27 bases in between. Per the germline V gene, CDR1 is SGHRS and CDR2 is YFSETQ. The CDR3 sequence is CASSYLPFVLGRRKYF. The CDR3 DNA is TGCGCCAGCAGCTACCTTCCGTTTGTCCTTGGGCGGAGAAAGTACTTC.

This clonotype appeared a few times. This could be a read error, since a much larger clone is one nucleotide away. This sequence joins TRBV10-1 and TRBJ1-5, with a possible D match to TRBD1 (6 bases). CDR3 length: 15 amino acids. The germline V gene has CDR1 WNHNN and CDR2 SYGVQD (reference sequence). This CDR3 is CASSESVGDNQHQHF. DNA for the CDR3: TGCGCCAGCAGTGAGTCGGTGGGGGACAATCAGCACCAGCATTTT.

This clonotype was found many times. The DNA for the CDR3 is TGCAGTGCTAGAACGACTAGCGGTGGGGACACCGGGGAGCTGTTTTTT. Its protein is CSARTTSGGDTGELFF. V is TRBV20-1 and J is TRBJ2-2; 9 bases map to TRBD2. CDR1 is DFQATT, CDR2 SNEGSKA, per germline (reference sequence). This CDR3 has 16 amino acids. J was trimmed by 3 bases and V by 2 bases; bases with no gene match: 7.

This clonotype occurred many times. This chain links TRBV6-6 with TRBJ1-1; a weak D match, TRBD1 (6 bases). V was clipped by 6 bases and J by 1 base, with 9 bases between them. Per germline, CDR1 MNHNY and CDR2 SVGAGI (reference sequence). This CDR3 is built from 13 residues. Here the CDR3 DNA reads TGTGCCAGCAGCTCACAGGGGAACACTGAAGCTTTCTTT. This encodes CASSSQGNTEAFF.

This clonotype was detected ten times or more. This sequence joins TRBV25-1 and TRBJ1-4; no clear D gene. Trimming pared 1 base from V and 7 bases from J, leaving 4 bases between. The CDR3 has 12 amino acids. Germline V gene lookup returns CDR1 MGHDK and CDR2 SYGVNS. CDR3 protein: CASSESGEKLFF. CDR3 bases: TGTGCCAGCAGTGAATCGGGTGAAAAACTGTTTTTT.

This clonotype was counted at least ten times. CDR3 coding DNA: TGTGCCAGCAGCTCCGACAGGGGAAGGGGGGCGAAAAACATTCAGTACTTC. It specifies CASSSDRGRGAKNIQYF. The chain has TRBV12-3 or TRBV12-4 and TRBJ2-4; 8 nucleotides line up with TRBD1. The length of the CDR3 is 17 residues. V shed 6 bases, J shed 4 bases, and the junction held 14 bases outside the gene matches.

About this clonotype itself: One junction end does not reproduce the germline sequence, and a read error may be involved. This chain links TRBV3-1 with TRBJ2-3; D is possibly TRBD1 (5 bases). The CDR3 has 12 amino acids. CDR1 is LGHDT, CDR2 YNNKEL, per germline (reference sequence). The DNA for the CDR3 is TGTGACAGCAGCAAGGGGATTCCCCCGCAGTATTTT. This encodes CDSSKGIPPQYF.

In this sample, this clonotype turned up many times. The gene calls are TRBV9 and TRBJ1-5, with D hard to call. CDR1 is SGDLS and CDR2 is YYNGEE in the germline V gene. The CDR3 runs to 15 residues. Deletions cut 0 bases from V and 3 bases from J, with 10 bases between. The CDR3 reads CASSVGDLPNQPQHF. DNA of the CDR3: TGTGCCAGCAGCGTAGGTGACCTCCCCAATCAGCCCCAGCATTTT. The complete variable domain, with remaining parts taken from reference TRBV9 and TRBJ1-5, reads DSGVTQTPKHLITATGQRVTLRCSPRSGDLSVYWYQQSLDQGLQFLIQYYNGEERAKGNILERFSAQQFPDLHSELNLSSLELGDSALYFCASSVGDLPNQPQHFGDGTRLSIL.

The sample holds many counts of this clonotype. V and J are TRBV20-1 and TRBJ1-1; no clear D gene. Germline V gives CDR1 DFQATT, CDR2 SNEGSKA (reference sequence). The CDR3 totals 12 residues. Trimming shortened V by 4 bases and J by 4 bases, and 10 bases separated the two germline ends. The CDR3 reads CSATPKFTEAFF. The CDR3 DNA is TGCAGTGCTACGCCAAAATTCACTGAAGCTTTCTTT.